The 21 T cell receptor beta chains presented below share a single source sample, sequenced in a study of blood T cells in healthy people across ages. A J-beta primer mix and a sample-barcoded 5' primer were used in a second PCR of about 6 to 12 cycles. TCRdb processed the 5' RACE reads anew with MiXCR; each CDR3 protein has one entry. The table lists 1.5 million to 2 million distinct CDR3 sequences, 28% of them singletons. Material for sequencing was blood. The receptors shown here come from a woman aged 25 to 39 in good health.

This clonotype was seen a few times. The V gene is TRBV24-1, the J gene TRBJ2-1, with 9 bases matching TRBD1. Trimming at V came to 4 bases and at J to 10 bases, leaving 10 bases not matched to a gene. The CDR3 has 15 residues. Germline loops: CDR1 KGHDR, CDR2 SFDVKD. The CDR3 sequence: CATSDPGQGVYEQFF. CDR3 nucleotide sequence: TGTGCCACCAGTGACCCGGGACAGGGTGTCTACGAGCAGTTCTTC.

This sequence joins TRBV9 and TRBJ1-3; the D is unclear. The CDR3 is 13 amino acids. Germline CDR1 reads SGDLS; CDR2 reads YYNGEE. V was pared by 3 bases and J by 2 bases, with 6 bases between. The CDR3, as DNA: TGTGCCAGCAGCGCCTCCCCTGGAAACACCATATATTTT. Its translation is CASSASPGNTIYF. The variable domain in full, completed from reference TRBV9 and TRBJ1-3, reads DSGVTQTPKHLITATGQRVTLRCSPRSGDLSVYWYQQSLDQGLQFLIQYYNGEERAKGNILERFSAQQFPDLHSELNLSSLELGDSALYFCASSASPGNTIYFGEGSWLTVV.

This clonotype has ten or more counts. The chain recombines TRBV6-6 with TRBJ2-5, with 11 bases matching TRBD2. Looked up from germline, CDR1 is MNHNY and CDR2 is SVGAGI (reference sequence). The CDR3 is 13 residues long. With V trimmed by 8 bases and J by 4 bases, 3 bases remained unmatched. The CDR3 DNA sequence: TGTGCCAGCGGTAGCGGGGGGGCAGAGACCCAGTACTTC. Translating gives CASGSGGAETQYF.

The chain combines TRBV12-3 or TRBV12-4 with TRBJ1-2; D is unclear. V lost 7 bases and J 8 bases, leaving 11 bases between the germline ends. CDR3 length: 11 amino acids. As DNA, the CDR3 is TGTGCCAGCACCCGAGCTTGGGGCTACACCTTC. The encoded protein is CASTRAWGYTF.

J is TRBJ2-3 and V is TRBV6-5; tentative D call: TRBD1 (6 bases). Trimming took 7 bases from V and 4 from J, leaving 12 bases between them. In germline, CDR1 is MNHEY, CDR2 SVGAGI. This CDR3 spans 13 amino acids. CDR3 sequence: CASTNRASDTQYF. In nucleotides, the CDR3 is TGTGCCAGCACCAACAGGGCCTCAGATACGCAGTATTTT.

This clonotype appeared once. This sequence may be a read error, since a much larger clone differs from it by one base. The rearrangement links TRBV5-1 to TRBJ1-2, with TRBD1 matching over 9 bases. Germline loops: CDR1 SGHRS, CDR2 YFSETQ. CDR3 length: 15 residues. CDR3 nucleotides: TGCGCCAGCAGCTTGGATGCCGGGACAGGGACTGGCGACACCTTC. Its translation is CASSLDAGTGTGDTF.

The chain is built from TRBV7-2 and TRBJ1-2; TRBD1 agrees at 9 bases. The length of the CDR3 is 15 residues. CDR1 and CDR2 from the germline V gene are SGHTA and FQGNSA. Germline trimming cut 4 bases from V and 6 bases from J; bases unmatched to any gene: 9. In DNA, the CDR3 is TGTGCCAGCAGCTCAGGGGGGAGGACAGGGGATGGCTACACCTTC. Translated, it gives CASSSGGRTGDGYTF.

This clonotype was observed a handful of times. The J gene is TRBJ2-6, the V gene TRBV6-2 or TRBV6-3, with a possible D match to TRBD1 (6 bases). The CDR3 runs 17 residues. Germline V gene sequence: CDR1 MNHEY, CDR2 SVGEGT. Deletions cut 2 bases from V and 0 bases from J, with 11 bases between. The CDR3 here is CASSYLRTASGANVLTF. In DNA form, the CDR3 reads TGTGCCAGCAGTTACCTCAGGACAGCCTCTGGGGCCAACGTCCTGACTTTC.

The chain links TRBV5-1 to TRBJ2-2, with D possibly TRBD1 on 6 matching bases. The CDR3 contains 15 residues. V lost 4 bases and J 3 bases, leaving 13 bases between the germline ends. Per germline, CDR1 SGHRS and CDR2 YFSETQ. This chain's CDR3 is CASSPGNRDTGELFF. CDR3 nucleotide sequence: TGCGCCAGCAGCCCGGGGAACAGGGACACCGGGGAGCTGTTTTTT.

The chain combines TRBV5-1 with TRBJ2-4, with a tentative D call TRBD2 (5 bases). The tail of the sequence fits TRBJ2-7 better, so the J call may be wrong. Germline CDR1 and CDR2: SGHRS and YFSETQ. The CDR3 sequence is 12 residues long. The CDR3 nucleotides read TGCGCCAGCAGCACGGCGGCGGGCGAGCAGTACTTC. As protein: CASSTAAGEQYF.

This clonotype was seen many times. The chain joins TRBV29-1 to TRBJ2-1, with TRBD1 identical over 9 bases. Trimming cost V 5 bases and J 0 bases; bases outside gene matches: 11. Germline lookup yields CDR1 SQVTM and CDR2 ANQGSEA. The CDR3 is made up of 17 amino acids. The CDR3 coding sequence is TGCAGCGTTACGGGACAGGGTTTATCAAGCTCCTACAATGAGCAGTTCTTC. Its translation is CSVTGQGLSSSYNEQFF.

The chain couples TRBV7-9 to TRBJ2-7, with TRBD2 matching over 8 bases. CDR3 length equals 13 residues. Germline V gene data show CDR1 as SEHNR and CDR2 as FQNEAQ (reference sequence). J lost 6 bases, V lost 5 bases, and 6 bases had no gene match. The CDR3 is CASSPETSAEQYF. The CDR3 nucleotides are TGTGCCAGCAGCCCAGAGACTAGCGCCGAGCAGTACTTC.

A remark on this clonotype: A much larger clone lies one base from this, so it may be a read error. The chain recombines TRBV20-1 with TRBJ1-2; D call uncertain. Deletions cut 3 bases from V and 7 bases from J, with 9 bases between. Germline V gene sequence: CDR1 DFQATT, CDR2 SNEGSKA (reference sequence). The CDR3 has 11 amino acids. The CDR3 loop reads CSASSRPGYTF. DNA of the CDR3: TGCAGTGCTAGTTCAAGGCCTGGCTACACCTTC.

In its sample, this clonotype was seen many times. This chain joins TRBV7-2 and TRBJ2-1, with 7 bases fitting TRBD1. Germline lookup yields CDR1 SGHTA and CDR2 FQGNSA. Losses at the gene ends were 3 bases for V and 6 bases for J; bases not matched to a gene: 8. The CDR3 runs to 15 residues. This CDR3 is CASSFRDRTPNEQFF. The CDR3 nucleotides are TGTGCCAGCAGCTTCCGGGACAGAACCCCCAATGAGCAGTTCTTC.

Comments on this clonotype: This may arise from a read error, as a much more abundant clone is one base away. The chain links TRBV10-1 to TRBJ2-5; unclear D gene. The CDR3 spans 13 residues. Per the germline V gene, CDR1 is WNHNN and CDR2 is SYGVQD (reference sequence). V lost 8 bases, J lost 3 bases, and 13 bases lay in between. CDR3 in amino acids: CASLSVGEETQYF. CDR3 DNA: TGCGCCAGCCTTTCAGTAGGAGAAGAGACCCAGTACTTC.

With regard to this clonotype: Just one base apart from a much larger clone, this may be a read error. The V gene is TRBV29-1, the J gene TRBJ2-5; 7 nucleotides line up with TRBD1. The CDR3 is 15 amino acids. CDR1 is SQVTM and CDR2 is ANQGSEA in the germline V gene. Trimming cost V 2 bases and J 2 bases; bases outside gene matches: 8. In DNA, the CDR3 is TGCAGCGTTGAATCGAGGGACAGCATTCAAGAGACCCAGTACTTC. This gives the protein CSVESRDSIQETQYF.

This chain joins TRBV23-1 and TRBJ1-5; TRBD1 matches 10 bases. TRBV23-1 is classed as an ORF, of uncertain function. Losses at the gene ends were 1 base for V and 2 bases for J; bases not matched to a gene: 26. This CDR3 comprises 24 residues. CDR3 sequence reads: CASSQFLLLGGSRTGGRRNQPQHF. CDR3 bases: TGCGCCAGCAGTCAATTTCTCCTTCTCGGTGGATCGAGGACAGGGGGAAGGCGCAATCAGCCCCAGCATTTT.

The rearrangement joins TRBV18 to TRBJ2-7; possible D gene TRBD2, 5 bases. Trimming removed 1 base from V and 6 bases from J, with 16 bases in between. The CDR3 extends over 15 amino acids. CDR1 is KGHSH and CDR2 is LQKENI in the germline V gene. Here the CDR3 reads CASSPLGIGKAEQYF. For the CDR3, the DNA is TGTGCCAGCTCACCACTCGGGATAGGGAAGGCCGAGCAGTACTTC. The complete variable domain, with remaining parts taken from reference TRBV18 and TRBJ2-7, reads NAGVMQNPRHLVRRRGQEARLRCSPMKGHSHVYWYRQLPEEGLKFMVYLQKENIIDESGMPKERFSAEFPKEGPSILRIQQVVRGDSAAYFCASSPLGIGKAEQYFGPGTRLTVT.

This clonotype was seen just once. The V gene is TRBV7-2, the J gene TRBJ1-2, with D perhaps matching TRBD1 (5 bases). The CDR3 is 15 residues long. From germline, CDR1 is SGHTA and CDR2 FQGNSA. The germline V and J ends were trimmed by 1 base and 4 bases, with 13 bases remaining between them. CDR3 residues: CASSLGWGGTYGYTF. In DNA form, the CDR3 reads TGTGCCAGCAGCTTAGGTTGGGGGGGTACCTATGGCTACACCTTC. The full variable domain, completed using reference TRBV7-2 and TRBJ1-2, is GAGVSQSPSNKVTEKGKDVELRCDPISGHTALYWYRQSLGQGLEFLIYFQGNSAPDKSGLPSDRFSAERTGGSVSTLTIQRTQQEDSAVYLCASSLGWGGTYGYTFGSGTRLTVV.

The chain links TRBV7-2 to TRBJ1-1; 7 nucleotides line up with TRBD1. Germline lookup yields CDR1 SGHTA and CDR2 FQGNSA. Trimming cost V 3 bases and J 5 bases; bases outside gene matches: 12. This CDR3 has 16 amino acids. The DNA of the CDR3 is TGTGCCAGCAGCTTTCAACAGGGAGCAGGGGGAACTGAAGCTTTCTTT. It encodes CASSFQQGAGGTEAFF.

The count of this clonotype is one. V and J are TRBV5-1 and TRBJ1-5, with D uncertain. The germline CDR1 and CDR2 sequences are SGHRS and YFSETQ. The CDR3 covers 16 residues. V lost 2 bases, J lost 2 bases, and 14 bases lay in between. In DNA, the CDR3 is TGCGCCAGCAGCTTAGAACCAGGAATCGGCAATCAGCCCCAGCATTTT. The encoded protein is CASSLEPGIGNQPQHF.